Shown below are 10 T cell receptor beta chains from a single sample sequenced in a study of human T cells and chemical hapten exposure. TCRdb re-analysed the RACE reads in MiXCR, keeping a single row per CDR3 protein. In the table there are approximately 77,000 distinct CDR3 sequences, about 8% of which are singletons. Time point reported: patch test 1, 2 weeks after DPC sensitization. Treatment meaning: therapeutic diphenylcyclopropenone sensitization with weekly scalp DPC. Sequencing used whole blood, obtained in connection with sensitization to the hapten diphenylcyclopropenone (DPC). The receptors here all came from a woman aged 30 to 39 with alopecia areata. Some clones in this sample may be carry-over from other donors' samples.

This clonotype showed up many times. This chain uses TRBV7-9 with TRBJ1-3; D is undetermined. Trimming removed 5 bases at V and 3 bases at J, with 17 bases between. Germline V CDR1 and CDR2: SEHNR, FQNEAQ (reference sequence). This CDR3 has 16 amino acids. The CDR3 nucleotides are TGTGCCAGCAGCCCGGCTACGGGTTTTCGTGGAAACACCATATATTTT. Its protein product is CASSPATGFRGNTIYF.

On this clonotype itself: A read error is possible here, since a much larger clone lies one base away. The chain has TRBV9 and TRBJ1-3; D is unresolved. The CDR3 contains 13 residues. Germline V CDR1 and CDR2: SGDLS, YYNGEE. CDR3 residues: CASSPGGGNAIYF. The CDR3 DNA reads TGTGCCAGCAGCCCGGGAGGAGGAAACGCCATATATTTT. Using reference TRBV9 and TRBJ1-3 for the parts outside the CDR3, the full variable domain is DSGVTQTPKHLITATGQRVTLRCSPRSGDLSVYWYQQSLDQGLQFLIQYYNGEERAKGNILERFSAQQFPDLHSELNLSSLELGDSALYFCASSPGGGNAIYFGEGSWLTVV.

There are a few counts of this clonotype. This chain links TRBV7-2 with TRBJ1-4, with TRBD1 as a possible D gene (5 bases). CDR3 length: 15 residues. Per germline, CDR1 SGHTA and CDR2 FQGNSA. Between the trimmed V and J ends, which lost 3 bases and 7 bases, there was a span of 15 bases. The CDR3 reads CASSLGSRAPEKLFF. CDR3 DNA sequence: TGTGCCAGCAGCTTGGGTTCCAGGGCCCCTGAAAAACTGTTTTTT.

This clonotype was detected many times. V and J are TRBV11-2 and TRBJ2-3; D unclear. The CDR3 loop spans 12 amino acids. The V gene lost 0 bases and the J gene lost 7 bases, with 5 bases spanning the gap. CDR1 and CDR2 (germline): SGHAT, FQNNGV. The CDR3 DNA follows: TGTGCCAGCAGCTTAGATATGAATACGCAGTATTTT. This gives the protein CASSLDMNTQYF.

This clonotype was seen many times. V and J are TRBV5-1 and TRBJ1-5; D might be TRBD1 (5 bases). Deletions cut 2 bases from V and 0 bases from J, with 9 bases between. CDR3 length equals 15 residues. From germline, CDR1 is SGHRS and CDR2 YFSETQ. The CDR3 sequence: CASSLEGSSNQPQHF. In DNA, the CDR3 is TGCGCCAGCAGCTTAGAGGGGTCTAGCAATCAGCCCCAGCATTTT. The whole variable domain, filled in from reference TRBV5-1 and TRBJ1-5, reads KAGVTQTPRYLIKTRGQQVTLSCSPISGHRSVSWYQQTPGQGLQFLFEYFSETQRNKGNFPGRFSGRQFSNSRSEMNVSTLELGDSALYLCASSLEGSSNQPQHFGDGTRLSIL.

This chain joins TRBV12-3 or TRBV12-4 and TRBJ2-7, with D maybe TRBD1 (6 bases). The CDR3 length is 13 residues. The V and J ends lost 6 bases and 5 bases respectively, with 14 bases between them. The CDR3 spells CASRGTTTHEQYF. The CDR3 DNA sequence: TGTGCCAGCAGGGGGACAACCACCCACGAGCAGTACTTC.

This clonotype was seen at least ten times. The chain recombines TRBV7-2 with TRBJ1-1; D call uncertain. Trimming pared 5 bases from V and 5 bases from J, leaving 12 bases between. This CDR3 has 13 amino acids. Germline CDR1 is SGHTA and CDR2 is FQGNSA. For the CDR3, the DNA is TGTGCCAGCAGCGAGGTGTGGAAAACTGAAGCTTTCTTT. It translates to CASSEVWKTEAFF.

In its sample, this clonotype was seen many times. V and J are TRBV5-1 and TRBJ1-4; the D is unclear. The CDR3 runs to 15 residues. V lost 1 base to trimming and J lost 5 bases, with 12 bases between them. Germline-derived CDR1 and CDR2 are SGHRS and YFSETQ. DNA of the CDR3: TGCGCCAGCAGCTTGCAGCGGACGGGAAATGAAAAACTGTTTTTT. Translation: CASSLQRTGNEKLFF.

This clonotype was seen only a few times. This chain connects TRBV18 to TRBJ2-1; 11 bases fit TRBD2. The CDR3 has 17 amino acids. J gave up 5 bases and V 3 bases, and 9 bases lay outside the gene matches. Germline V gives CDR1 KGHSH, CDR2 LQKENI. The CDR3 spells CASSPLLAGGLHNEQFF. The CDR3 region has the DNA TGTGCCAGCTCACCGTTGCTAGCGGGGGGCCTACACAATGAGCAGTTCTTC. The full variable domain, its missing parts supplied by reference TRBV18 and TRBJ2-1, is NAGVMQNPRHLVRRRGQEARLRCSPMKGHSHVYWYRQLPEEGLKFMVYLQKENIIDESGMPKERFSAEFPKEGPSILRIQQVVRGDSAAYFCASSPLLAGGLHNEQFFGPGTRLTVL.

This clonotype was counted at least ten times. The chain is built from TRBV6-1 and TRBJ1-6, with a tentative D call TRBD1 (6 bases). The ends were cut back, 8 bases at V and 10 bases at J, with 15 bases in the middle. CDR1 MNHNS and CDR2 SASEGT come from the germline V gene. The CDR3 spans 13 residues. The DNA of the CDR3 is TGTGCCAGCGCGGGGGGCATGAGATCACCCCTCCACTTT. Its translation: CASAGGMRSPLHF.